The T cell receptor beta chain described here comes from a study of T cell responses to AZD1222 COVID-19 vaccine. Using immunoSEQ multiplex PCR, the repertoire was profiled, and TCRdb retains in-frame clones only, with some absent. The sample holds roughly 170,000 clones; 91% are singletons and the top ten take 1.5% to 2%. The CDR3 spans 16 residues. The V gene lost 1 base and the J gene lost 4 bases, with 14 bases spanning the gap. Germline V gene lookup returns CDR1 LGHNA and CDR2 YSLEER. Overall study results and limits: Once two AZD1222 doses were given, Spike-specific TCR breadth and depth went up. At baseline, seropositivity was found in only five or six AZD1222 recipients. The study found vaccine-associated CD4 TCRs spanning spike, dominant at 160-218 and 743-854.

A remark on this clone: The antigen remains unidentified.

The chain has TRBV4-3 and TRBJ2-1; TRBD2 might be the D (5 bases). The sequences come from peripheral blood, collected on day 0 of AZD1222 vaccination. The clonotype was recovered from an adult in good health. CDR3 nucleotide sequence: TGCGCCAGCAGCCAAGGAGGGCTAGGCCCTTACAATGAGCAGTTCTTC. Amino acid sequence: CASSQGGLGPYNEQFF.